This T cell receptor beta chain was captured by sequencing in a study of T cell responses to AZD1222 COVID-19 vaccine. Study-level background: Second doses at about 4 or about 12 weeks were pooled. Broader study findings: Only a handful of individuals given AZD1222 were seropositive at baseline.

Profiling relied on immunoSEQ multiplex PCR, and the TCRdb table lists in-frame clones only, not all of them. The sample yields over 150,000 clones, over 85% seen once. The CDR3 is 18 residues long. Trimming at V came to 0 bases and at J to 3 bases, leaving 8 bases not matched to a gene. Germline loops: CDR1 SGHRS, CDR2 YFSETQ. This clone was observed a few times. Antigen specificity is unknown. The J gene is TRBJ2-3, the V gene TRBV5-1; 12 nucleotides align to TRBD2. The receptor comes from an adult in good health. The input for sequencing was peripheral blood, taken on day 0 of AZD1222 vaccination. CDR3 residues: CASSLVASGGAVTDTQYF. The CDR3 bases are TGCGCCAGCAGCTTGGTGGCTAGCGGGGGGGCCGTGACAGATACGCAGTATTTT.